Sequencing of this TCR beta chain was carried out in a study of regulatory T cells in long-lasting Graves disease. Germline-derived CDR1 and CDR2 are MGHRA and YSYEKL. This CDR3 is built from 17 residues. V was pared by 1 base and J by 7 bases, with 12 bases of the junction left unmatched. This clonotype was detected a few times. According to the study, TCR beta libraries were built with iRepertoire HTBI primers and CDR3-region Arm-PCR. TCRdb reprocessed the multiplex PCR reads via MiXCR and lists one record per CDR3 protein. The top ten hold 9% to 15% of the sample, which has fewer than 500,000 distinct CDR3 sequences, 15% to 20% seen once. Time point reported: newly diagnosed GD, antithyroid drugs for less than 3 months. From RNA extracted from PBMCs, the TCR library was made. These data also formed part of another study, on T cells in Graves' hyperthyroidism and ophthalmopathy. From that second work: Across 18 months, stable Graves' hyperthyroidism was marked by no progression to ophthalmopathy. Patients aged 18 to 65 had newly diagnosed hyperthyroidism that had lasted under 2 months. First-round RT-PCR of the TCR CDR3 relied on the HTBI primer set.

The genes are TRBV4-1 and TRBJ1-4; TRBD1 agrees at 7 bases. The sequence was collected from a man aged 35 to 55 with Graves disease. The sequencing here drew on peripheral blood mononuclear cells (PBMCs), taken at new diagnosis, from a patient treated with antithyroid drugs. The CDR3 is CASSQAPGGGGTEKLFF. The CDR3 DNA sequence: TGCGCCAGCAGCCAAGCTCCAGGGGGAGGGGGTACTGAAAAACTGTTTTTT.